Included here is one T cell receptor beta chain sequence, with context. CDR1 SGHAT and CDR2 FQNNGV come from the germline V gene. V dropped 5 bases and J dropped 8; count of bases not matched to a gene: 8. CDR3 length: 14 residues. The data belong to a study of T cells in Graves' hyperthyroidism and ophthalmopathy. Each patient was aged 18 to 65 and had newly diagnosed hyperthyroidism of under 2 months' duration. Patients were excluded for uncontrolled infection, other autoimmune disease, pregnancy or lactation. The CDR3 regions of TCR beta were amplified from RNA transcripts. A set of HTBI primers served as the primers for a first-round RT-PCR of the TCR CDR3. Each CDR3 protein is one row after TCRdb ran MiXCR on the multiplex PCR reads. The table lists around 500,000 distinct CDR3 sequences, 12% to 15% of them singletons.

V gene TRBV11-2 combines with J gene TRBJ2-4; 8 bases agree with TRBD2. The sample comprised blood. This clonotype was sampled from a woman between 35 and 50 years old with Graves' hyperthyroidism. This chain's CDR3 is CASSQGLAGDIQYF. The CDR3 bases are TGTGCCAGCAGCCAAGGCCTAGCGGGCGACATTCAGTACTTC.